This TCR beta chain was documented in a study of control samples from healthy donors and cancer patients. Germline CDR1 reads SGDLS; CDR2 reads YYNGEE. This CDR3 is built from 15 residues. V lost 0 bases, J lost 3 bases, and 12 bases lay in between. This clone was recorded once. TCRdb's copy holds only in-frame clones and misses some; the assay was immunoSEQ multiplex PCR. The table lists 100,000 or so clones, just over 90% of them singletons, with over 0.85% in the top ten. This chain joins TRBV9 and TRBJ1-2; TRBD1 is a possible D gene (6 bases). Input material: blood. The source of this sequence is a woman aged 25 to 39 in good health. This CDR3 is CASSVVGRGHYGYTF. Here the CDR3 DNA reads TGTGCCAGCAGCGTAGTAGGCAGGGGCCACTATGGCTACACCTTC.